The source of this T cell receptor beta chain is a study of PD-L1 blockade in urothelial cancer. The overall study: The patients first took atezolizumab in 2014, receiving 1,200 mg intravenously every 3 weeks. Between 0 and 3 chemotherapy regimens preceded treatment for each patient. General study findings and limits: By 3 weeks, tumor-associated blood clones had expanded more in durable-benefit patients.

The CDR3 length is 18 residues. Germline assignment: CDR1 LNHNV and CDR2 YYDKDF (reference sequence). Trimming stripped 3 bases from V and 0 bases from J, with 21 bases between. In regard to this clone: No antigen is known for it.

The time point here: peripheral blood 6 weeks after treatment start. Spike-ins of synthetic TCR analog templates went into each PCR. The method was immunoSEQ multiplex PCR; TCRdb's version includes in-frame clones alone and lacks a portion of them. The sample records 100,000 to 150,000 clones, roughly 82% being singletons. V is TRBV15 and J is TRBJ2-7; tentatively, D is TRBD2 (6 bases). The source material was PBMCs, sampled around atezolizumab (anti-PD-L1) treatment. This TCR derives from a man between 45 and 60 years old with urothelial cancer. The CDR3 region has the DNA TGTGCCACCAGCAGTAAATCTACCGGGACTCGAAGCTCCTACGAGCAGTACTTC. Amino acids: CATSSKSTGTRSSYEQYF.